A selection of T cell receptor beta chains follows, all from one sample in a study of response to subunit inactivated influenza vaccine. MiXCR, applied by TCRdb to the RT-PCR reads, yields one record per CDR3 protein. This sample has about 500,000 distinct CDR3 sequences, with approximately 17% found just once. The starting material was CD4+ T cells sorted from PBMCs, obtained around 25 months after vaccination. These receptors were obtained from a man aged 50-75 years who received an inactivated influenza vaccine. Both conserved end residues are part of each CDR3. The D gene is left open where the match is weak. Clone size appears in some rows only: once, few, many, or a class for an expanded clone.

abundance: -; v_gene: TRBV11-2; d_gene: TRBD1; j_gene: TRBJ1-1; CDR3nt: TGTGCCAGCAGCCCGTGGACAGGGAAGAACACTGAAGCTTTCTTT; CDR3aa: CASSPWTGKNTEAFF
abundance: few; v_gene: TRBV28; d_gene: -; j_gene: TRBJ1-1; CDR3nt: TGTGCCAGCAAAGGTAGGAGATTGAACACTGAAGCTTTCTTT; CDR3aa: CASKGRRLNTEAFF
abundance: -; v_gene: TRBV7-2; d_gene: -; j_gene: TRBJ2-3; CDR3nt: TGTGCCAGCAGTCAACAGCGCACAGATACGCAGTATTTT; CDR3aa: CASSQQRTDTQYF
abundance: few; v_gene: TRBV29-1; d_gene: -; j_gene: TRBJ1-2; CDR3nt: TGCAGCGTCCTTAAGGGGACGAGCTATGGCTACACCTTC; CDR3aa: CSVLKGTSYGYTF
abundance: -; v_gene: TRBV5-1; d_gene: TRBD2; j_gene: TRBJ2-1; CDR3nt: TGCGCCAGCAGCTTGGGGCTAGCGGCTACCTACAATGAGCAGTTCTTC; CDR3aa: CASSLGLAATYNEQFF
abundance: -; v_gene: TRBV6-5; d_gene: -; j_gene: TRBJ1-2; CDR3nt: TGTGCCAGCGCGGGCAGGGCTGGCTACACCTTC; CDR3aa: CASAGRAGYTF
abundance: few; v_gene: TRBV20-1; d_gene: TRBD2; j_gene: TRBJ2-3; CDR3nt: TGCAGTGCCCTAAACCCTAGCGGGGGGGCAAGGGGGCGGGTTACGCAGTATTTT; CDR3aa: CSALNPSGGARGRVTQYF
abundance: few; v_gene: TRBV12-3/TRBV12-4; d_gene: TRBD1; j_gene: TRBJ2-4; CDR3nt: TGTGCCAGTTACCAATGGGGACAGGGCAAAAACATTCAGTACTTC; CDR3aa: CASYQWGQGKNIQYF
abundance: -; v_gene: TRBV7-2; d_gene: -; j_gene: TRBJ2-5; CDR3nt: TGTGCCAGCAGCTCCCGAGGAGAAGGAGAGACCCAGTACTTC; CDR3aa: CASSSRGEGETQYF
abundance: -; v_gene: TRBV5-4; d_gene: -; j_gene: TRBJ2-7; CDR3nt: TGTGCCAGCAGTCCTAACCCCGGATGGGACACCTACGAGCAGTACTTC; CDR3aa: CASSPNPGWDTYEQYF
abundance: -; v_gene: TRBV29-1; d_gene: -; j_gene: TRBJ1-1; CDR3nt: TGCAGCGTTGGGGACCCGGGTGAAGTGGCTTTCTTT; CDR3aa: CSVGDPGEVAFF
abundance: -; v_gene: TRBV10-3; d_gene: TRBD1; j_gene: TRBJ2-7; CDR3nt: TGTGCCATCAGTGAATCTCCGTGGACAGGGAGCTCCTACGAGCAGTACTTC; CDR3aa: CAISESPWTGSSYEQYF
abundance: many; v_gene: TRBV20-1; d_gene: -; j_gene: TRBJ1-2; CDR3nt: TGCAGTGCTAGAAGGGGGGCGTTGAACTATGGCTACACCTTC; CDR3aa: CSARRGALNYGYTF
abundance: -; v_gene: TRBV5-6; d_gene: -; j_gene: TRBJ2-1; CDR3nt: TGTGCCAGCAGCTTGTCGGCTAGTTTCAGGGTTGAGCAGTTCTTC; CDR3aa: CASSLSASFRVEQFF
abundance: many; v_gene: TRBV13; d_gene: -; j_gene: TRBJ1-2; CDR3nt: TGTGCCAGCAGCATAACAGGGAACTATGGCTACACCTTC; CDR3aa: CASSITGNYGYTF
abundance: -; v_gene: TRBV9; d_gene: -; j_gene: TRBJ2-3; CDR3nt: TGTGCCAGCGGCCCCGGGGGGCGGACAGATACGCAGTATTTT; CDR3aa: CASGPGGRTDTQYF
abundance: few; v_gene: TRBV7-8; d_gene: -; j_gene: TRBJ1-2; CDR3nt: TGTGCCAGCAGCCCAGACAGGTCCCTCTTCCACGGCTACACCTTC; CDR3aa: CASSPDRSLFHGYTF
abundance: -; v_gene: TRBV5-6; d_gene: TRBD1; j_gene: TRBJ2-7; CDR3nt: TGTGCCAGCAGCTTGGCTGCCGGGACAGGTATTTACGAGCAGTACTTC; CDR3aa: CASSLAAGTGIYEQYF
abundance: few; v_gene: TRBV7-6; d_gene: -; j_gene: TRBJ2-3; CDR3nt: TGTGCCAGCGGGGTATCCCAGGTCACAGATACGCAGTATTTT; CDR3aa: CASGVSQVTDTQYF
abundance: few; v_gene: TRBV28; d_gene: TRBD2; j_gene: TRBJ2-7; CDR3nt: TGTGCCAGCAGTTTAGTGGGACTAGCGGGCACGGAGTACTTC; CDR3aa: CASSLVGLAGTEYF
abundance: -; v_gene: TRBV19; d_gene: -; j_gene: TRBJ2-2; CDR3nt: TGTGCCAGTACCTACGGAAGACTGACGAACACCGGGGAGCTGTTTTTT; CDR3aa: CASTYGRLTNTGELFF
abundance: -; v_gene: TRBV6-5; d_gene: -; j_gene: TRBJ2-3; CDR3nt: TGTGCCAGCAGTTACGTCGGTGATACGCAGTATTTT; CDR3aa: CASSYVGDTQYF
abundance: few; v_gene: TRBV6-2/TRBV6-3; d_gene: TRBD2; j_gene: TRBJ2-1; CDR3nt: TGTGCCAGCAACGGCGGGAGCTCCTACAATGAGCAGTTCTTC; CDR3aa: CASNGGSSYNEQFF
abundance: -; v_gene: TRBV29-1; d_gene: -; j_gene: TRBJ2-3; CDR3nt: TGCAGCGTTGTTCGGCGGCTCACAGATACGCAGTATTTT; CDR3aa: CSVVRRLTDTQYF
abundance: few; v_gene: TRBV19; d_gene: TRBD2; j_gene: TRBJ2-1; CDR3nt: TGTGCCAGTTTGCCTAGCGGGATACAACGTTACAATGAGCAGTTCTTC; CDR3aa: CASLPSGIQRYNEQFF
abundance: many; v_gene: TRBV12-3/TRBV12-4; d_gene: TRBD2; j_gene: TRBJ2-7; CDR3nt: TGTGCCAGCCGGCGGGAGTCCTACGAGCAGTACTTC; CDR3aa: CASRRESYEQYF
abundance: few; v_gene: TRBV20-1; d_gene: TRBD2; j_gene: TRBJ2-3; CDR3nt: TGCAGGGCCCAGGTAGCGGGAAGCACAGATACGCAGTATTTT; CDR3aa: CRAQVAGSTDTQYF
abundance: few; v_gene: TRBV10-3; d_gene: TRBD1; j_gene: TRBJ1-2; CDR3nt: TGTGCCATCAGTGAGTCAAGGATCAGGGACAGGGGGTTCTATGGCTACACCTTC; CDR3aa: CAISESRIRDRGFYGYTF
abundance: many; v_gene: TRBV12-3/TRBV12-4; d_gene: -; j_gene: TRBJ2-1; CDR3nt: TGTGCCAGCAGGCCCGGCACAGGGCACAATGAGCAGTTCTTC; CDR3aa: CASRPGTGHNEQFF
abundance: few; v_gene: TRBV14; d_gene: -; j_gene: TRBJ2-1; CDR3nt: TGTGCCAGCAGCCAAGAGTGGGAGCAGTTCTTC; CDR3aa: CASSQEWEQFF
abundance: -; v_gene: TRBV4-3; d_gene: -; j_gene: TRBJ2-3; CDR3nt: TGCGCCAGCAGCCAAGATAAATGGTTCTCGGCGACAGATACGCAGTATTTT; CDR3aa: CASSQDKWFSATDTQYF
abundance: few; v_gene: TRBV11-1; d_gene: -; j_gene: TRBJ2-6; CDR3nt: TGTGCCAGCAGCTTAGACTCAACAGGGAACGTCCTGACTTTC; CDR3aa: CASSLDSTGNVLTF
abundance: many; v_gene: TRBV18; d_gene: -; j_gene: TRBJ2-7; CDR3nt: TGTGCCAGCTCACCAAAAACCGAGCAGTACTTC; CDR3aa: CASSPKTEQYF
abundance: many; v_gene: TRBV5-1; d_gene: -; j_gene: TRBJ1-1; CDR3nt: TGCGCCAGCAGCTTGGAACAGGCGGCGAACACTGAAGCTTTCTTT; CDR3aa: CASSLEQAANTEAFF
abundance: many; v_gene: TRBV6-2/TRBV6-3; d_gene: TRBD2; j_gene: TRBJ2-1; CDR3nt: TGTGCCAGCAGTCTCGGACTAGCGGGTCCGTTCTTC; CDR3aa: CASSLGLAGPFF
abundance: -; v_gene: TRBV5-1; d_gene: -; j_gene: TRBJ2-6; CDR3nt: TGCGCCAGCAGCTACGGTGCTAGCTCTGGGGCCAACGTCCTGACTTTC; CDR3aa: CASSYGASSGANVLTF
abundance: -; v_gene: TRBV27; d_gene: -; j_gene: TRBJ2-7; CDR3nt: TGTGCCAGCAGTTCGAGGCCGGGTGGGGGTTCCTACGAGCAGTACTTC; CDR3aa: CASSSRPGGGSYEQYF
abundance: -; v_gene: TRBV20-1; d_gene: TRBD1; j_gene: TRBJ2-3; CDR3nt: TGCAGTGCTAGTCACCCCGGGACAGGGAACGTGGGCACAGATACGCAGTATTTT; CDR3aa: CSASHPGTGNVGTDTQYF
abundance: few; v_gene: TRBV5-1; d_gene: TRBD2; j_gene: TRBJ2-1; CDR3nt: TGCGCCAGCAGTTCGGGACTAGCGGGAGTAGAAGAGCAGTTCTTC; CDR3aa: CASSSGLAGVEEQFF
abundance: -; v_gene: TRBV7-3; d_gene: TRBD1; j_gene: TRBJ2-2; CDR3nt: TGTGCCAGCAGCTTAAGGGAAGGACAGGGAAACACCGGGGAGCTGTTTTTT; CDR3aa: CASSLREGQGNTGELFF
abundance: few; v_gene: TRBV5-1; d_gene: TRBD1; j_gene: TRBJ2-1; CDR3nt: TGCGCCAGCAGCTTACAGGGGGCGGACAATGAGCAGTTCTTC; CDR3aa: CASSLQGADNEQFF
abundance: -; v_gene: TRBV5-5; d_gene: -; j_gene: TRBJ2-1; CDR3nt: TGTGCCAGCAGTTTAGCGGTGGGCTCCTACAATGAGCAGTTCTTC; CDR3aa: CASSLAVGSYNEQFF
abundance: few; v_gene: TRBV20-1; d_gene: -; j_gene: TRBJ2-1; CDR3nt: TGCAGTGCTTTAGCGCTAGGGGCGTCCTACAATGAGCAGTTCTTC; CDR3aa: CSALALGASYNEQFF
abundance: -; v_gene: TRBV28; d_gene: -; j_gene: TRBJ2-5; CDR3nt: TGTGCCAGCAGTCCCGGGGACTGGGATGGGGAGACCCAGTACTTC; CDR3aa: CASSPGDWDGETQYF
abundance: -; v_gene: TRBV5-1; d_gene: TRBD2; j_gene: TRBJ2-7; CDR3nt: TGCGCCAGCAGCTGGGTAGGTAGCGGGATTGGCTACGAGCAGTACTTC; CDR3aa: CASSWVGSGIGYEQYF
abundance: few; v_gene: TRBV20-1; d_gene: TRBD2; j_gene: TRBJ2-1; CDR3nt: TGCAGTGCTAGGGCCGGGACTAGCATTCAGGGTGAGCAGTTCTTC; CDR3aa: CSARAGTSIQGEQFF
abundance: few; v_gene: TRBV14; d_gene: -; j_gene: TRBJ2-2; CDR3nt: TGTGCCAGCAGCCAGATGAGGGACGGAACGAACACCGGGGAGCTGTTTTTT; CDR3aa: CASSQMRDGTNTGELFF
abundance: -; v_gene: TRBV29-1; d_gene: -; j_gene: TRBJ2-5; CDR3nt: TGCAGCGTTGACAGGACCGGGGAGACCCAGTACTTC; CDR3aa: CSVDRTGETQYF
abundance: -; v_gene: TRBV29-1; d_gene: -; j_gene: TRBJ2-5; CDR3nt: TGCAGCGTTGGGGCAAACTCCCGGGAGACCCAGTACTTC; CDR3aa: CSVGANSRETQYF
abundance: many; v_gene: TRBV20-1; d_gene: TRBD1; j_gene: TRBJ2-7; CDR3nt: TGCAGTGCTAGCAAGGGACAGGGGGCTCGGAACGAGCAGTACTTC; CDR3aa: CSASKGQGARNEQYF
abundance: few; v_gene: TRBV5-1; d_gene: TRBD2; j_gene: TRBJ2-3; CDR3nt: TGCGCCAGCAGCACGCTAGCGGGAGGCCCAGATACGCAGTATTTT; CDR3aa: CASSTLAGGPDTQYF
abundance: many; v_gene: TRBV7-8; d_gene: -; j_gene: TRBJ1-5; CDR3nt: TGTGCCAGCACCACCTCCGGTCAGCCCCAGCATTTT; CDR3aa: CASTTSGQPQHF
abundance: few; v_gene: TRBV11-2; d_gene: -; j_gene: TRBJ2-1; CDR3nt: TGTGCCAGCAGCTTCCCAGGGGAGGGGGTTGTCTTAAATTACAATGAGCAGTTCTTC; CDR3aa: CASSFPGEGVVLNYNEQFF
abundance: -; v_gene: TRBV7-2; d_gene: -; j_gene: TRBJ2-1; CDR3nt: TGTGCCAGCAGCTTAGTCGGACAGCTCTCCTACAATGAGCAGTTCTTC; CDR3aa: CASSLVGQLSYNEQFF